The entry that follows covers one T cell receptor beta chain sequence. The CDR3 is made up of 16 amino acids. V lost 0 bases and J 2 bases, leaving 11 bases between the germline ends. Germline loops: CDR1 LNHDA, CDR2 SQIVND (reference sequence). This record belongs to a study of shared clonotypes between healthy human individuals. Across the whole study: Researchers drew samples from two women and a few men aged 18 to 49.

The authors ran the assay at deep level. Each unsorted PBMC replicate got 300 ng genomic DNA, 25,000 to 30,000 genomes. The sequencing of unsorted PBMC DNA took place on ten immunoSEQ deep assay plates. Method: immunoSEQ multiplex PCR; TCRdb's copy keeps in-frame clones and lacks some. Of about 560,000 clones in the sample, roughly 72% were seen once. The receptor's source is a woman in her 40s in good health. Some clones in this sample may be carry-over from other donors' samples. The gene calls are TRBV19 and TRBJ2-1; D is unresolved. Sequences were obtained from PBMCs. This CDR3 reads CASSIEGRLTYNEQFF. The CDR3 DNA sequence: TGTGCCAGTAGTATAGAGGGCAGGCTGACCTACAATGAGCAGTTCTTC.